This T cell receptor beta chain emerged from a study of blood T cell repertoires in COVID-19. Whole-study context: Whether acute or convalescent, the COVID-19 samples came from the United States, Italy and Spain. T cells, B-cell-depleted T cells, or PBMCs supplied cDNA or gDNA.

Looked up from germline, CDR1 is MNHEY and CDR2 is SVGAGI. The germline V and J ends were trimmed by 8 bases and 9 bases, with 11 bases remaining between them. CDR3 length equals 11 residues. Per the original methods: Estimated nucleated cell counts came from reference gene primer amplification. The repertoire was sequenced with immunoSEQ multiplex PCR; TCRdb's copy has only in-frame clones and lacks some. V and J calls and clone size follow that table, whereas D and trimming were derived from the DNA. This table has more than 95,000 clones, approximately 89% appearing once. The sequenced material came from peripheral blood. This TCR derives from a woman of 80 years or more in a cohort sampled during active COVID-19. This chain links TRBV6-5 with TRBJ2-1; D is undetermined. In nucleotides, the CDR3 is TGTGCCAGCGCCCTAGTGGGTGAGCAGTTCTTC. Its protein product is CASALVGEQFF.